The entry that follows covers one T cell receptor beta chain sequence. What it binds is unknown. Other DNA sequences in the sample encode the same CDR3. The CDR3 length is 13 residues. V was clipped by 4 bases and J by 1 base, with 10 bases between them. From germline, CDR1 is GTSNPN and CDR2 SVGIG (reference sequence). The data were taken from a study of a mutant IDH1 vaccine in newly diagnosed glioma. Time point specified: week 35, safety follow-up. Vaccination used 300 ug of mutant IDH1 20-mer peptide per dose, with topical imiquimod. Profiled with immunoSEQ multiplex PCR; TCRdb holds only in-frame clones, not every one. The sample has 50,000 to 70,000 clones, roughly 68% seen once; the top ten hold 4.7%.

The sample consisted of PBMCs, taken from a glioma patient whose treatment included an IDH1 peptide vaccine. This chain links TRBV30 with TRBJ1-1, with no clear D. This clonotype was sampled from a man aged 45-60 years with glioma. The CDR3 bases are TGTGCCTGGAAGGTCGAGGCGAACACTGAAGCTTTCTTT. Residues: CAWKVEANTEAFF.